Below, 13 T cell receptor beta chains from the same sample are listed, as sequenced in a study of preoperative IRX-2 immunotherapy in early breast cancer. Described treatment: preoperative locoregional IRX-2 cytokine immunotherapy. The data were produced by immunoSEQ multiplex PCR, yet TCRdb's version contains in-frame clones alone and is incomplete. The table lists 15,000 to 25,000 clones, around 81% of them singletons. The material sequenced was lymph node tissue, taken after IRX-2 immunotherapy. Source of these receptors: a human donor with breast cancer.

The chain links TRBV6-8 to TRBJ2-3; no reliable D call. Germline CDR1 MNHGY, CDR2 SAAAGT. The CDR3 totals 14 residues. V lost 5 bases to trimming and J lost 0 bases, with 9 bases between them. The CDR3 region has the DNA TGTGCCAGCAGTCCCCTAGGAAGCACAGATACGCAGTATTTT. Its protein is CASSPLGSTDTQYF.

The CDR3 nucleotides read TGTGCCAGCAGAAGGAGGGGCCAGGAAAAACTGTTTTTT. Translation: CASRRRGQEKLFF. The genes are TRBV6-8 and TRBJ1-4; possibly TRBD1 for D (5 bases). Trimming left V 6 bases short and J 8 bases short, with 13 bases between. The CDR3 sequence is 13 residues long. Per the germline V gene, CDR1 is MNHGY and CDR2 is SAAAGT.

The chain employs TRBV10-2 and TRBJ1-1; 7 nucleotides line up with TRBD1. Germline V gene lookup returns CDR1 WSHSY and CDR2 SAAADI. The CDR3 sequence is 14 residues long. The ends lost 7 bases at V and 6 bases at J; junction bases unmatched: 11. The CDR3, as DNA: TGCGCCAGCACCCTACGACAGGGTGAGGCTGAAGCTTTCTTT. This codes for CASTLRQGEAEAFF.

The chain recombines TRBV7-1 with TRBJ2-5; TRBD2 matches 8 bases. TRBV7-1 is an open reading frame whose function is uncertain. Losses at the gene ends were 4 bases for V and 5 bases for J; bases not matched to a gene: 3. This CDR3 is 13 amino acids long. The CDR3 bases are TGTGCCAGCAGCTACGCGGGAGGCGAGACCCAGTACTTC. It translates to CASSYAGGETQYF.

The rearrangement links TRBV19 to TRBJ1-5, with D hard to call. Germline V CDR1 and CDR2: LNHDA, SQIVND (reference sequence). Deletions cut 2 bases from V and 0 bases from J, with 11 bases between. This CDR3 region has 16 residues. CDR3 sequence (DNA): TGTGCCAGTAGTATAATTTCCGGGGATAGCAATCAGCCCCAGCATTTT. As protein: CASSIISGDSNQPQHF. Complete variable domain (other parts from reference TRBV19 and TRBJ1-5): DGGITQSPKYLFRKEGQNVTLSCEQNLNHDAMYWYRQDPGQGLRLIYYSQIVNDFQKGDIAEGYSVSREKKESFPLTVTSAQKNPTAFYLCASSIISGDSNQPQHFGDGTRLSIL.

V gene TRBV7-2 combines with J gene TRBJ1-3; D remains unclear. The CDR3 sequence is 13 residues long. Per the germline V gene, CDR1 is SGHTA and CDR2 is FQGNSA. Trimming removed 2 bases at V and 8 bases at J, with 10 bases between. The CDR3 DNA reads as TGTGCCAGCAGCTTATGGGAAGGTGACACCATATATTTT. Its translation: CASSLWEGDTIYF.

CDR3 in amino acids: CASTGGQGVFGQPQHF. The CDR3 DNA follows: TGTGCCAGTACGGGCGGACAGGGTGTTTTCGGGCAGCCCCAGCATTTT. V gene TRBV19 combines with J gene TRBJ1-5; TRBD1 aligns across 8 bases. Germline values: CDR1 LNHDA, CDR2 SQIVND (reference sequence). CDR3 size: 16 residues. The J segment lost 7 bases and the V segment lost 7 bases, leaving 15 bases of the junction unmatched. Together with reference TRBV19 and TRBJ1-5, the CDR3 gives the full variable domain: DGGITQSPKYLFRKEGQNVTLSCEQNLNHDAMYWYRQDPGQGLRLIYYSQIVNDFQKGDIAEGYSVSREKKESFPLTVTSAQKNPTAFYLCASTGGQGVFGQPQHFGDGTRLSIL.

The chain employs TRBV7-6 and TRBJ1-6; D possibly corresponds to TRBD1 (5 bases). V was cut by 2 bases and J by 4 bases, with 9 bases left in between. Germline values: CDR1 SGHVS, CDR2 FNYEAQ. The CDR3 is made up of 15 amino acids. Written as DNA, the CDR3 is TGTGCCAGCAGCTTACAGGGCCAGTATAATTCACCCCTCCACTTT. This codes for CASSLQGQYNSPLHF.

This chain uses TRBV30 with TRBJ2-7; TRBD1 matches at 8 bases. Germline V CDR1 and CDR2: GTSNPN, SVGIG (reference sequence). This CDR3 region has 15 residues. Unmatched junction bases numbered 7, after V lost 1 base and J lost 2 bases. The CDR3 DNA is TGTGCCTGGAGTGGCCCCGGGACAGGAGCCTACGAGCAGTACTTC. It yields the protein CAWSGPGTGAYEQYF.

The CDR3 sequence: CASRTTGTPTDTQYF. DNA of the CDR3: TGTGCCAGCAGAACCACTGGGACCCCGACAGATACGCAGTATTTT. The J gene is TRBJ2-3, the V gene TRBV7-6; possibly TRBD1 or TRBD2 for D (5 bases each). With 6 bases removed from V and 3 bases from J, the gap between germline ends came to 16 bases. The CDR3 extends over 15 amino acids. Germline V gene data show CDR1 as SGHVS and CDR2 as FNYEAQ.

This clone was seen a few times. V gene TRBV18 combines with J gene TRBJ1-1, with D possibly matching TRBD1 (5 bases). The CDR3 spans 15 residues. V lost 5 bases to trimming and J lost 4 bases, with 17 bases between them. The germline V gene encodes CDR1 KGHSH and CDR2 LQKENI. CDR3 bases: TGTGCCAGCTCAGGCAGTCGACCAGGGATCACTGAAGCTTTCTTT. As protein: CASSGSRPGITEAFF. The full variable domain, in which reference TRBV18 and TRBJ1-1 provide the parts outside the CDR3, is NAGVMQNPRHLVRRRGQEARLRCSPMKGHSHVYWYRQLPEEGLKFMVYLQKENIIDESGMPKERFSAEFPKEGPSILRIQQVVRGDSAAYFCASSGSRPGITEAFFGQGTRLTVV.

The chain has TRBV11-3 and TRBJ2-1, with 7 positions matching TRBD2. The V gene end was trimmed by 7 bases and the J gene end by 2 bases; junction bases not matched to a gene: 8. The CDR3 is made up of 15 amino acids. The germline V gene encodes CDR1 SGHNT and CDR2 YENEEA. CDR3 coding DNA: TGTGCCAGCAACCCAAACCTAGCGGCCTACAATGAGCAGTTCTTC. Translated: CASNPNLAAYNEQFF. Full variable domain (missing parts from reference TRBV11-3 and TRBJ2-1): EAGVVQSPRYKIIEKKQPVAFWCNPISGHNTLYWYLQNLGQGPELLIRYENEEAVDDSQLPKDRFSAERLKGVDSTLKIQPAELGDSAVYLCASNPNLAAYNEQFFGPGTRLTVL.

The chain employs TRBV11-3 and TRBJ2-5, with TRBD1 identical over 9 bases. V lost 5 bases, J lost 4 bases, and 11 bases stayed unmatched. This CDR3 comprises 16 residues. The germline CDR1 and CDR2 sequences are SGHNT and YENEEA. CDR3 bases: TGTGCCAGCAGCCAAGGGAGACAGGGGGATTCAGAGACCCAGTACTTC. It specifies CASSQGRQGDSETQYF.